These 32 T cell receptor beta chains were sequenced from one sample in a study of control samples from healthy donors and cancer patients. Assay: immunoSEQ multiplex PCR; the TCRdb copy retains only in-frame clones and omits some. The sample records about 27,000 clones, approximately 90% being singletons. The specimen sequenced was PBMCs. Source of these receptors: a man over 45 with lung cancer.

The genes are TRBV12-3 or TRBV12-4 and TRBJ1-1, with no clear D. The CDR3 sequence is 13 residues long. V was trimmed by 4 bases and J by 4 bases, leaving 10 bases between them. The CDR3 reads CASSSGPSTEAFF. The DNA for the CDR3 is TGTGCCAGCAGTTCCGGACCCAGCACTGAAGCTTTCTTT.

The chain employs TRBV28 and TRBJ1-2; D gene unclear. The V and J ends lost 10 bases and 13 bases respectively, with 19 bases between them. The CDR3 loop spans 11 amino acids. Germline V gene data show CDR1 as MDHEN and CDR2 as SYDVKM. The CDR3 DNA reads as TGTGCCACGACTTCCGGGCGTTTTCTCACCTTC. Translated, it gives CATTSGRFLTF.

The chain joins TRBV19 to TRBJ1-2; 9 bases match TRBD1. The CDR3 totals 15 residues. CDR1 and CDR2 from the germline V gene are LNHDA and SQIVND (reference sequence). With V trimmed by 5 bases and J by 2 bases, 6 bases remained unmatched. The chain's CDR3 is CASSEYGQGNYGYTF. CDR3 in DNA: TGTGCCAGTAGTGAGTACGGACAGGGGAACTATGGCTACACCTTC.

DNA of the CDR3: TGTGCCAGCAGCCAATTGTTCCCTAGGGGGAGTGCTGAAGCTTTCTTT. As protein: CASSQLFPRGSAEAFF. V and J are TRBV4-2 and TRBJ1-1, with D perhaps TRBD1 (6 bases). Between the trimmed V and J ends, which lost 2 bases and 6 bases, there was a span of 19 bases. This CDR3 is built from 16 residues. CDR1 and CDR2 (germline): LGHNA, YNFKEQ.

This chain's CDR3 is CASRSRAGGGDTQYF. The CDR3 DNA is TGTGCCAGCAGAAGTAGAGCGGGGGGAGGGGATACGCAGTATTTT. The genes are TRBV5-4 and TRBJ2-3, with TRBD2 identical over 9 bases. From germline, CDR1 is SGHNT and CDR2 YYREEE (reference sequence). The CDR3 is made up of 15 amino acids. Losses at the gene ends were 5 bases for V and 6 bases for J; bases not matched to a gene: 10.

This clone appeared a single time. CDR3 DNA sequence: TGTGCCTGGGTTAGCGAGGGGGTCGATGAAAAACTGTTTTTT. It yields the protein CAWVSEGVDEKLFF. The V call is TRBV30, the J call TRBJ1-4, with D possibly TRBD1 on 6 matching bases. This CDR3 is built from 14 residues. V was trimmed by 5 bases and J by 6 bases, leaving 16 bases between them. Germline assignment: CDR1 GTSNPN and CDR2 SVGIG (reference sequence).

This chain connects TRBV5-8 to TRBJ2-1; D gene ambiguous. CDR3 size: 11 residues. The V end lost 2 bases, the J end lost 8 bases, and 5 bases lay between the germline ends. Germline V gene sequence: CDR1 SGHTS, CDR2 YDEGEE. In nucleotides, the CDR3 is TGTGCCAGCAGCTTTGGGGATGAGCAGTTCTTC. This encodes CASSFGDEQFF. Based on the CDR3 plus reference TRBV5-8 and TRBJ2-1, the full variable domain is EAGVTQSPTHLIKTRGQQATLRCSPISGHTSVYWYQQALGLGLQFLLWYDEGEERNRGNFPPRFSGRQFPNYSSELNVNALELEDSALYLCASSFGDEQFFGPGTRLTVL.

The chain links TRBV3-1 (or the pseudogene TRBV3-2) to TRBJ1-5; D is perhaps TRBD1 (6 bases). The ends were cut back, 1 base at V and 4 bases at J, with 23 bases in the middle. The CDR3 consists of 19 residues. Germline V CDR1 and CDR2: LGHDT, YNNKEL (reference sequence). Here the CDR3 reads CASSQVVVRDIEGNQPQHF. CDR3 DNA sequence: TGTGCCAGCAGCCAAGTGGTGGTACGGGACATCGAGGGGAATCAGCCCCAGCATTTT.

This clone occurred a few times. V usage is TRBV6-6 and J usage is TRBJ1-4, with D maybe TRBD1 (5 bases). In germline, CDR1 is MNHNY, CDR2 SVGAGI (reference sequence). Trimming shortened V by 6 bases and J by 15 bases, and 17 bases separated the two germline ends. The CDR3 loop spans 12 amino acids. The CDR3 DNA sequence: TGTGCCAGCAGCCGTGAGGGGCAGGCGGTGTTTTTT. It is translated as CASSREGQAVFF.

CDR3 in amino acids: CASKTRDRGYEQYF. The CDR3 coding sequence is TGCGCCAGCAAAACCCGGGACAGGGGCTACGAGCAGTACTTC. This chain connects TRBV10-1 to TRBJ2-7; TRBD1 matches 10 bases. Germline loops: CDR1 WNHNN, CDR2 SYGVQD (reference sequence). There are 14 residues in the CDR3. The V and J ends lost 7 bases and 3 bases, in that order; junction bases with no gene match: 6.

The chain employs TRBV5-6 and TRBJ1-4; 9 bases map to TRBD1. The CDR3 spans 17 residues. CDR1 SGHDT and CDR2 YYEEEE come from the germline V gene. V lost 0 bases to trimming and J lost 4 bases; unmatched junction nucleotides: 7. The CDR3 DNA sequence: TGTGCCAGCAGCTTGGAGACAGGGGGGCGGAATAATGAAAAACTGTTTTTT. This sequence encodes CASSLETGGRNNEKLFF.

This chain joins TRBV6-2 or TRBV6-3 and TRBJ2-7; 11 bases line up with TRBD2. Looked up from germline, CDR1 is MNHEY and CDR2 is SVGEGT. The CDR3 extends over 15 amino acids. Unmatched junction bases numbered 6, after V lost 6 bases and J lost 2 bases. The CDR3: CASRPTSGGTYEQYF. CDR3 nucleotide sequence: TGTGCCAGCAGGCCTACTAGCGGGGGTACCTACGAGCAGTACTTC.

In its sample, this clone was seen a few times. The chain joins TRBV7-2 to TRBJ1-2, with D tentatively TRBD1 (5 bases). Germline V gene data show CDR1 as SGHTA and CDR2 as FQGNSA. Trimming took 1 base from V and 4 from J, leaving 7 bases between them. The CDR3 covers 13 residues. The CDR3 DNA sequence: TGTGCCAGCAGCTTAGGACAGTCCTATGGCTACACCTTC. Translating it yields CASSLGQSYGYTF.

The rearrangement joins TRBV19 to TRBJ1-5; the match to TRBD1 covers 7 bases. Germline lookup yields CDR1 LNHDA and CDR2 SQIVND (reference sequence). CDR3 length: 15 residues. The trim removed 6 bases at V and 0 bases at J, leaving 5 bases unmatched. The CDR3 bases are TGTGCCAGTAGCCAGGGGGACTCTAGCAATCAGCCCCAGCATTTT. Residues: CASSQGDSSNQPQHF.

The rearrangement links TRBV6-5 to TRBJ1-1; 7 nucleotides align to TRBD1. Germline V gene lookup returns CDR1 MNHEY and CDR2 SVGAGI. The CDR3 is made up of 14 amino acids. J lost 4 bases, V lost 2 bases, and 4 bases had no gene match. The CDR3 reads CASSYNQGGTEAFF. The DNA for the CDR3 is TGTGCCAGCAGTTACAATCAGGGGGGCACTGAAGCTTTCTTT.

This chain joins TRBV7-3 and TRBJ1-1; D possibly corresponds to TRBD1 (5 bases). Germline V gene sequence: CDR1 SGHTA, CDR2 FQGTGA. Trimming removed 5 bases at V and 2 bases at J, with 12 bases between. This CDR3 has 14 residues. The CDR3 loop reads CASSPGHSNTEAFF. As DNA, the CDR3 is TGTGCCAGCAGCCCCGGACACTCCAACACTGAAGCTTTCTTT.

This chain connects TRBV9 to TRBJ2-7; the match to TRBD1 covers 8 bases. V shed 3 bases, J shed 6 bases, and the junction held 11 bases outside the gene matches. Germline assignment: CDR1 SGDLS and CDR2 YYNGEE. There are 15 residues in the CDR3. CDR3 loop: CASSERGQGYSEQYF. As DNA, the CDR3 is TGTGCCAGCAGCGAGAGAGGACAGGGTTATAGCGAGCAGTACTTC.

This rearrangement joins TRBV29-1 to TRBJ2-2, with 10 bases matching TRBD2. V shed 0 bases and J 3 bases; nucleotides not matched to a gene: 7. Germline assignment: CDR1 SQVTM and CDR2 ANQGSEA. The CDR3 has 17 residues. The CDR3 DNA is TGCAGCGTTGAAGACCTGCTAGCGGGGGCAGACACCGGGGAGCTGTTTTTT. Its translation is CSVEDLLAGADTGELFF.

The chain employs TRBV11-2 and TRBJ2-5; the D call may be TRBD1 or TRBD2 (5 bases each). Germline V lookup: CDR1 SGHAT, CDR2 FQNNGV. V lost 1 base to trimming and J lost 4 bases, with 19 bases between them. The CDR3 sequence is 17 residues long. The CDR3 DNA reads TGTGCCAGCAGCTTAGGGGGGTATGGCGGTAAAGGAGAGACCCAGTACTTC. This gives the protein CASSLGGYGGKGETQYF.

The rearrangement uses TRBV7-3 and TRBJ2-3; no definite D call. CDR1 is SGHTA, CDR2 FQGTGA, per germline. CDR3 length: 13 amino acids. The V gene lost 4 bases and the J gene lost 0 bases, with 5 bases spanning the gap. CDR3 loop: CASSSTSTDTQYF. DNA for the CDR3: TGTGCCAGCAGCTCCACTAGCACAGATACGCAGTATTTT.

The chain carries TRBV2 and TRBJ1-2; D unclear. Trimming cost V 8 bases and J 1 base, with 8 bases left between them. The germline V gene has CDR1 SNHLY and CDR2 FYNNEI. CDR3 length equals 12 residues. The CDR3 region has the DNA TGTGCCAGCGGCAGGAGTAACTATGGCTACACCTTC. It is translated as CASGRSNYGYTF.

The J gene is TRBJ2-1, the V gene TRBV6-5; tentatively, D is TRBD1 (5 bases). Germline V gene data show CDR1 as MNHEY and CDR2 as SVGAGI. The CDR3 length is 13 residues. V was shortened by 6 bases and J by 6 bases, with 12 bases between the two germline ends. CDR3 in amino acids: CASRETVRNEQFF. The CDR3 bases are TGTGCCAGCAGGGAGACAGTGCGCAATGAGCAGTTCTTC.

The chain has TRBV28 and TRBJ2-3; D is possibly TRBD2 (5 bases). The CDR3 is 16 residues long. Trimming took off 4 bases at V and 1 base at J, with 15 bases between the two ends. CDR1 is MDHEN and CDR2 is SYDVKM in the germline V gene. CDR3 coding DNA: TGTGCCAGCAGTTCGGGGTGGGGTCTAGGCACAGATACGCAGTATTTT. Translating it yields CASSSGWGLGTDTQYF.

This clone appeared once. CDR3 in amino acids: CASSTGQDIQYF. The CDR3 coding sequence is TGTGCCAGCAGCACGGGACAAGATATTCAGTACTTC. V is TRBV7-9 and J is TRBJ2-4, with D perhaps TRBD1 (6 bases). The length of the CDR3 is 12 residues. Trimming pared 5 bases from V and 10 bases from J, leaving 12 bases between. Looked up from germline, CDR1 is SEHNR and CDR2 is FQNEAQ (reference sequence).

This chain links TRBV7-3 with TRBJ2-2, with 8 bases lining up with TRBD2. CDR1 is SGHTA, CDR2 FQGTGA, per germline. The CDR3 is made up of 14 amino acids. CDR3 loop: CASGLAGNTGELFF. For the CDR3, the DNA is TGTGCGTCGGGGCTAGCGGGTAACACCGGGGAGCTGTTTTTT.

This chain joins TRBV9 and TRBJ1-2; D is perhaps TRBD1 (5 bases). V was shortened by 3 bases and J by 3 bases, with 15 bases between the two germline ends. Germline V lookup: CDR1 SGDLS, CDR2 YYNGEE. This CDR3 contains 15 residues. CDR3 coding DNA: TGTGCCAGCAGCGAGAGAGGGGTGGTCGACTATGGCTACACCTTC. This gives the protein CASSERGVVDYGYTF. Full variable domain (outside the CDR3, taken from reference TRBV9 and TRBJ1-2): DSGVTQTPKHLITATGQRVTLRCSPRSGDLSVYWYQQSLDQGLQFLIQYYNGEERAKGNILERFSAQQFPDLHSELNLSSLELGDSALYFCASSERGVVDYGYTFGSGTRLTVV.

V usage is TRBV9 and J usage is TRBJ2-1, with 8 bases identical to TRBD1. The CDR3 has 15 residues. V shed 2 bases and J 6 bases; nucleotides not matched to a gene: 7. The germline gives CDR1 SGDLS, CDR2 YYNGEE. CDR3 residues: CASSVQGANLNEQFF. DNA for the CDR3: TGTGCCAGCAGCGTGCAGGGGGCGAACCTCAATGAGCAGTTCTTC.

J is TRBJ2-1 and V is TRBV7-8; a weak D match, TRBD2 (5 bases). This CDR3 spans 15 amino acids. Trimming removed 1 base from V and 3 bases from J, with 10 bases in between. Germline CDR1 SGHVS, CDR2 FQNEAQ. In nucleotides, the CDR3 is TGTGCCAGCAGCTTAGTCACCGGGATCTACAATGAGCAGTTCTTC. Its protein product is CASSLVTGIYNEQFF.

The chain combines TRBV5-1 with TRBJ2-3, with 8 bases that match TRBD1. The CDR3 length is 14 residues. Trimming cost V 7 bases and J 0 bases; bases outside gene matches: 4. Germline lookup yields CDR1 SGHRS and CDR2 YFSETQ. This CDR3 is CASRQGRSTDTQYF. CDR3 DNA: TGCGCCAGCCGACAGGGGAGGAGCACAGATACGCAGTATTTT.

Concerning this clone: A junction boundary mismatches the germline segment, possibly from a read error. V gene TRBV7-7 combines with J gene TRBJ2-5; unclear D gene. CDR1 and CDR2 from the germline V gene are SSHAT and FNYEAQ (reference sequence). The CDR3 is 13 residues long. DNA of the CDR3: TGTGCTAGCAGCTTAAACAGACAAGAGACCCAGTACTTC. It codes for CASSLNRQETQYF.

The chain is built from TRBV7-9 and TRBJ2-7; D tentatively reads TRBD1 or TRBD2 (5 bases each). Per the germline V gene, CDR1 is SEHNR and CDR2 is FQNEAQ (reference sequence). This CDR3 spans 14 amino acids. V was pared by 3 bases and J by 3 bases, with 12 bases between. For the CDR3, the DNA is TGTGCCAGCAGCTTCGGGGACGCCCGCTACGAGCAGTACTTC. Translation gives CASSFGDARYEQYF.

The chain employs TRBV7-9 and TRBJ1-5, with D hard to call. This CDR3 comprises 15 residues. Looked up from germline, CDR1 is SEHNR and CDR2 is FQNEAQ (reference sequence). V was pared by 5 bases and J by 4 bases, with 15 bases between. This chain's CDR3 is CASSPLSPENQPQHF. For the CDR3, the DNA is TGTGCCAGCAGCCCGCTGTCACCGGAGAATCAGCCCCAGCATTTT.